This T cell receptor (beta chain) was obtained from a study of siplizumab effects on memory and regulatory T cells. This CDR3 contains 14 residues. V was clipped by 0 bases and J by 6 bases, with 10 bases between them. Sequenced by immunoSEQ multiplex PCR; TCRdb stores in-frame clones only, minus some. This table holds approximately 100,000 clones, 75% to 95% found once. The count of this clone is one. The sequenced sample consisted of CD4+ T cells sorted from blood. The chain has TRBV5-3 and TRBJ2-1, with D hard to call. TRBV5-3 is an open reading frame whose function is uncertain. This receptor was identified in a human donor in good health. Some clones in this sample may be carry-over from other donors' samples. CDR3 loop: CARSLVGYSNEQFF. DNA for the CDR3: TGTGCCAGAAGCTTGGTAGGCTACTCCAATGAGCAGTTCTTC.